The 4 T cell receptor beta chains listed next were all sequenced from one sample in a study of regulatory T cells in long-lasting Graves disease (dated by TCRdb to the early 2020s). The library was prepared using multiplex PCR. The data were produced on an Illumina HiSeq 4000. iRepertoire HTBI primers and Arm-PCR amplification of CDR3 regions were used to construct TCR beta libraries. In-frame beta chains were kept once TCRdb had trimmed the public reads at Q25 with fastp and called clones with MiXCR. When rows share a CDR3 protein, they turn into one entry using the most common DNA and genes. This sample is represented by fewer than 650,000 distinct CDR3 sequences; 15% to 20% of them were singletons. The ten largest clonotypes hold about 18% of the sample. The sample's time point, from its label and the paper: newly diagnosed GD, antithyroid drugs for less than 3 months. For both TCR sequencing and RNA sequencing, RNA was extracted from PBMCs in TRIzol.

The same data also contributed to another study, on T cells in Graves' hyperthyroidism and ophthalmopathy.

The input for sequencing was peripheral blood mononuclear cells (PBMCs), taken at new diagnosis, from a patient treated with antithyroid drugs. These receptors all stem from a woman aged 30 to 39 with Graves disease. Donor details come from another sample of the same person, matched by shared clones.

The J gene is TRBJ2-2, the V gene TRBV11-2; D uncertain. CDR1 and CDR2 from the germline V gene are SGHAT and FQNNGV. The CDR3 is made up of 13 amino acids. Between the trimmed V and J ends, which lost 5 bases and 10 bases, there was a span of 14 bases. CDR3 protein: CASSLRQTQELFF. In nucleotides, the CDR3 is TGTGCCAGCAGCCTCCGGCAGACCCAGGAGCTGTTTTTT.

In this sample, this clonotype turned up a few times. This chain's CDR3 is CASSHSTSGTDEQFF. The CDR3 DNA is TGCGCCAGCAGCCACTCGACTAGCGGGACCGATGAGCAGTTCTTC. The chain employs TRBV5-1 and TRBJ2-1, with 11 nucleotides matching TRBD2. Germline V gene sequence: CDR1 SGHRS, CDR2 YFSETQ. V trimming: 4 bases; J trimming: 8 bases; junction bases outside the gene matches: 8. This CDR3 has 15 amino acids.

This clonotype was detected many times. The CDR3 region is CASSLVREGQRKTQYF. In nucleotides, the CDR3 is TGTGCCAGCAGCTTAGTTCGGGAGGGCCAGAGAAAGACCCAGTACTTC. The V call is TRBV11-2, the J call TRBJ2-5; 8 bases align to TRBD2. Germline V gene lookup returns CDR1 SGHAT and CDR2 FQNNGV. The CDR3 is made up of 16 amino acids. The ends lost 1 base at V and 6 bases at J; junction bases unmatched: 10.

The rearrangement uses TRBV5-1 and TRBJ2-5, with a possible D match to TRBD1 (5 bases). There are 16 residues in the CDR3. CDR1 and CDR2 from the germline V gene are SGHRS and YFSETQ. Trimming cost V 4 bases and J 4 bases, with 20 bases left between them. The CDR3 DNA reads TGCGCCAGCAGCGAACAAGGGGCCCCCGCAAGAGAGACCCAGTACTTC. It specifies CASSEQGAPARETQYF. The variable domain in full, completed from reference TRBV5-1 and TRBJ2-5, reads KAGVTQTPRYLIKTRGQQVTLSCSPISGHRSVSWYQQTPGQGLQFLFEYFSETQRNKGNFPGRFSGRQFSNSRSEMNVSTLELGDSALYLCASSEQGAPARETQYFGPGTRLLVL.